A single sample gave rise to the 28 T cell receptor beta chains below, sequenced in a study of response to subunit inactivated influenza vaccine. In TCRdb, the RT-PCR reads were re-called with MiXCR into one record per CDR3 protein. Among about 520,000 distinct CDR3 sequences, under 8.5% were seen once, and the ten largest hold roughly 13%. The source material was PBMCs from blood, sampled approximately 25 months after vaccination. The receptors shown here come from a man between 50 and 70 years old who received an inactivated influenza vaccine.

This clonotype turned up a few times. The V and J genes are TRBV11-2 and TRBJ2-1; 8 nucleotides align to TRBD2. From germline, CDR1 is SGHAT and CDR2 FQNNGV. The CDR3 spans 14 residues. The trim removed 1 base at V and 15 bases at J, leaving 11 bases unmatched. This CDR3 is CASSLVPGTSERFF. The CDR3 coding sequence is TGTGCCAGCAGCTTAGTCCCCGGGACTAGTGAAAGGTTCTTC. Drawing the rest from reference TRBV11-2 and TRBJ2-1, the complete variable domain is EAGVAQSPRYKIIEKRQSVAFWCNPISGHATLYWYQQILGQGPKLLIQFQNNGVVDDSQLPKDRFSAERLKGVDSTLKIQPAKLEDSAVYLCASSLVPGTSERFFGPGTRLTVL.

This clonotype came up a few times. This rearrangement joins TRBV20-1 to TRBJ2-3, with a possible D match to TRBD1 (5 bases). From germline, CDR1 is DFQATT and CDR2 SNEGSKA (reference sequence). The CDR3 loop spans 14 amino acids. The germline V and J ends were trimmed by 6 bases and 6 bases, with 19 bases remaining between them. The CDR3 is CSATEGPNRDTQYF. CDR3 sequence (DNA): TGCAGTGCCACCGAAGGGCCTAACAGGGATACGCAGTATTTT.

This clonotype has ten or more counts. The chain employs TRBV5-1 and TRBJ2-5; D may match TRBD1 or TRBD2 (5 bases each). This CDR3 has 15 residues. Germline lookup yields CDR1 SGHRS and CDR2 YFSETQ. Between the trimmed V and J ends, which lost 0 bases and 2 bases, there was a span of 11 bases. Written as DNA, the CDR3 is TGCGCCAGCAGCTTGGGGGACCTAACTCAAGAGACCCAGTACTTC. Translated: CASSLGDLTQETQYF.

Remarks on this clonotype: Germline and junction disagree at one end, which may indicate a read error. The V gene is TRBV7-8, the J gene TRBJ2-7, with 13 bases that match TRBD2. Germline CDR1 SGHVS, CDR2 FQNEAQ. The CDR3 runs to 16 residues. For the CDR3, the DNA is TGTGCCAGCAGGTTAGAGGGGACTAGCGGGGTCTACGAGCAGTACTTC. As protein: CASRLEGTSGVYEQYF.

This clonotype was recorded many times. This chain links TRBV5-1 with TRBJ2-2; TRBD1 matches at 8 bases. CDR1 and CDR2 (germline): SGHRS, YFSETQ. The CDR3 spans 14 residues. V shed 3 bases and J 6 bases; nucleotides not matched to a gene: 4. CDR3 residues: CASSWDRFAGELFF. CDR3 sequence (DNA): TGCGCCAGCAGCTGGGACAGGTTCGCCGGGGAGCTGTTTTTT.

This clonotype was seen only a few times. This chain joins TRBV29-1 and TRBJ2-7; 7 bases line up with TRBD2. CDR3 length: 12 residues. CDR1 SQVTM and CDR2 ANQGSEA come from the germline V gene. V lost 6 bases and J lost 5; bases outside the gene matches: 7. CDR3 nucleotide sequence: TGCAGCGTACGGCGGGGGATCGACGAGCAGTACTTC. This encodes CSVRRGIDEQYF.

DNA for the CDR3: TGTGCCAGCAGCCCCCGACAGGGCCAACTCTCTGGGGCCAACGTCCTGACTTTC. The encoded protein is CASSPRQGQLSGANVLTF. The chain is built from TRBV7-6 and TRBJ2-6, with TRBD1 matching 7 bases. J was trimmed by 0 bases and V by 5 bases; bases with no gene match: 10. Per germline, CDR1 SGHVS and CDR2 FNYEAQ. The CDR3 extends over 18 amino acids.

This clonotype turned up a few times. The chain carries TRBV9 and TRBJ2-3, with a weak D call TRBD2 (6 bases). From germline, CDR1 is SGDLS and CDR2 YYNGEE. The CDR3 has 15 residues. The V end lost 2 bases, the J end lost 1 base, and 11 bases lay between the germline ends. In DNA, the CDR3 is TGTGCCAGCAGCGTCGCGGGAAGCGGCACAGATACGCAGTATTTT. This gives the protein CASSVAGSGTDTQYF. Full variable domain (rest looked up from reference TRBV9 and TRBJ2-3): DSGVTQTPKHLITATGQRVTLRCSPRSGDLSVYWYQQSLDQGLQFLIQYYNGEERAKGNILERFSAQQFPDLHSELNLSSLELGDSALYFCASSVAGSGTDTQYFGPGTRLTVL.

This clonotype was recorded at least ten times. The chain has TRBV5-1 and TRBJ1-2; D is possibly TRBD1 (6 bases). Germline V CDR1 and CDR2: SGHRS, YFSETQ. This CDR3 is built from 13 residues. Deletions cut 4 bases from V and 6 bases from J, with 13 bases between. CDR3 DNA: TGCGCCAGCAGCAAGGACAGATCGCATGGCTACACCTTC. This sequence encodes CASSKDRSHGYTF.

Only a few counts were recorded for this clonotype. CDR3 DNA sequence: TGTGCCACCAGCAGAGATCTGGGCTTGAACACTGAAGCTTTCTTT. This translates into CATSRDLGLNTEAFF. The J gene is TRBJ1-1, the V gene TRBV15; D ambiguous. The germline V gene has CDR1 LNHNV and CDR2 YYDKDF (reference sequence). This CDR3 contains 15 residues. V lost 0 bases, J lost 0 bases, and 8 bases lay in between.

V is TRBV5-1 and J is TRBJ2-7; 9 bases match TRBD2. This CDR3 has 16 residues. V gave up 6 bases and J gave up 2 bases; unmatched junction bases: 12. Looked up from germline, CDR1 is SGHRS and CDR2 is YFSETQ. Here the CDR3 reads CASKATSGLGAYEQYF. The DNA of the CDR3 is TGCGCCAGCAAGGCGACTAGCGGCCTCGGTGCCTACGAGCAGTACTTC. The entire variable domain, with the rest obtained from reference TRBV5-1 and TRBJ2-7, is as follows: KAGVTQTPRYLIKTRGQQVTLSCSPISGHRSVSWYQQTPGQGLQFLFEYFSETQRNKGNFPGRFSGRQFSNSRSEMNVSTLELGDSALYLCASKATSGLGAYEQYFGPGTRLTVT.

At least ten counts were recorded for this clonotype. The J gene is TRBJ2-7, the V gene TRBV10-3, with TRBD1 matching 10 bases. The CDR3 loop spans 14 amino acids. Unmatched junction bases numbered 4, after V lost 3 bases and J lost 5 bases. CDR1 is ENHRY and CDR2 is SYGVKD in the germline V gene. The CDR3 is CAISDLTGGDEQYF. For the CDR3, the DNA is TGTGCCATCAGTGACTTGACAGGGGGCGACGAGCAGTACTTC.

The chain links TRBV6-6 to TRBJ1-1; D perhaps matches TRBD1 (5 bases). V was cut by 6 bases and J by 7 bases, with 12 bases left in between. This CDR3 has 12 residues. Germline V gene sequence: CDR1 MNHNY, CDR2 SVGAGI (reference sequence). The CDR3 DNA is TGTGCCAGCAGCGACAGATTCAATGAAGCTTTCTTT. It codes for CASSDRFNEAFF.

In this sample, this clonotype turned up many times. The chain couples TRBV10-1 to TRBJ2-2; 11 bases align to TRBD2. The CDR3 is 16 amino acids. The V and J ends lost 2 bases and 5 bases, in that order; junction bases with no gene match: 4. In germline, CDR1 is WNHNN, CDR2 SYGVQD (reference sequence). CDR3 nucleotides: TGCGCCAGCAGTGAGGGACTAGCGGGTCCAACCGGGGAGCTGTTTTTT. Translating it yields CASSEGLAGPTGELFF.

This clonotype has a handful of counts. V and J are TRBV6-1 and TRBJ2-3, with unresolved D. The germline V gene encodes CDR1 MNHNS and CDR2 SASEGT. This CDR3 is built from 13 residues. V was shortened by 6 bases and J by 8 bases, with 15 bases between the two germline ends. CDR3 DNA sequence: TGTGCCAGCAGAAAGGTGGCGGTGGGTACGCAGTATTTT. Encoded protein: CASRKVAVGTQYF.

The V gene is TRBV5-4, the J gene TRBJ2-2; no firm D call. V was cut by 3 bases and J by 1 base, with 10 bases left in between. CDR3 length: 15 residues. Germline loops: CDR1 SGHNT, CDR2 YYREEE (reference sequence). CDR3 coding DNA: TGTGCCAGCAGCTCCGGCTCAGGGAACACCGGGGAGCTGTTTTTT. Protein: CASSSGSGNTGELFF.

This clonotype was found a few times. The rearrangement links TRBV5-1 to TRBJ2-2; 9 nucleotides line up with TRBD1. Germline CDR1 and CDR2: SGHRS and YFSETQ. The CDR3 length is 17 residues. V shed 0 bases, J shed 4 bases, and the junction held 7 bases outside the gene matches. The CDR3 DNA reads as TGCGCCAGCAGCTTGGCCGTAAGGACAGGGGCCACCGGGGAGCTGTTTTTT. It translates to CASSLAVRTGATGELFF.

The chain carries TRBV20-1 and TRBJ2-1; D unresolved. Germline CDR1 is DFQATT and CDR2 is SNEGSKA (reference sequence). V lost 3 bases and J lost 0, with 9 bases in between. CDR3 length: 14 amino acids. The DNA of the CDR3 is TGCAGTGCTAGCGGCCAGGACTCCTACAATGAGCAGTTCTTC. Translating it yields CSASGQDSYNEQFF.

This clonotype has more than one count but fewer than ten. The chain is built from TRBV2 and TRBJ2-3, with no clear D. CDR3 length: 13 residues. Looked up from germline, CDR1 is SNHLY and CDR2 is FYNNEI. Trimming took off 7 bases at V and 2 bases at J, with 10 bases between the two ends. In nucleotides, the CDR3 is TGTGCCAGCACCGGACGGTTCACAGATACGCAGTATTTT. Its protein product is CASTGRFTDTQYF.

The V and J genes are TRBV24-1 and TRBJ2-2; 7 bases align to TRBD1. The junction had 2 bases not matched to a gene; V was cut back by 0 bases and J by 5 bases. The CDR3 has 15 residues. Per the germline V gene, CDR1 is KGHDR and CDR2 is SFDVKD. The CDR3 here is CATSDLPGGTGELFF. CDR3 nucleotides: TGTGCCACCAGTGATTTGCCAGGGGGAACCGGGGAGCTGTTTTTT.

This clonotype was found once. The CDR3 loop is CASSQPSHVETQYF. Here the CDR3 DNA reads TGTGCCAGCAGCCAACCGAGCCACGTGGAGACCCAGTACTTC. The rearrangement joins TRBV3-1 to TRBJ2-5; D is unresolved. Per the germline V gene, CDR1 is LGHDT and CDR2 is YNNKEL (reference sequence). V shed 2 bases and J shed 5 bases, with 12 bases lying between them. This CDR3 comprises 14 residues.

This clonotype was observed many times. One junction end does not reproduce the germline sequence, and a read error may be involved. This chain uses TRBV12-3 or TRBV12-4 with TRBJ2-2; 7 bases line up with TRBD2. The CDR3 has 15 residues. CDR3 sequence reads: CASSLGLANTGELFF. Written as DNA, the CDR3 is TGTGCCAGCAGCTTAGGACTAGCGAACACCGGGGAGCTGTTTTTT.

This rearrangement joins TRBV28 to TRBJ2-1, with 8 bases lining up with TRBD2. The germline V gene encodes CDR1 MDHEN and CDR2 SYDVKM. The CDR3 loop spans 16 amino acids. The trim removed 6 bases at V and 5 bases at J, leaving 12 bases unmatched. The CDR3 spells CASRGTRGGRDNEQFF. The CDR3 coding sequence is TGTGCCAGCAGAGGGACTCGGGGGGGCCGGGACAATGAGCAGTTCTTC. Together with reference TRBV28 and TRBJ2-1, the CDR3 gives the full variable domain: DVKVTQSSRYLVKRTGEKVFLECVQDMDHENMFWYRQDPGLGLRLIYFSYDVKMKEKGDIPEGYSVSREKKERFSLILESASTNQTSMYLCASRGTRGGRDNEQFFGPGTRLTVL.

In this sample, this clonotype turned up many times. CDR3 bases: TGCAGTGCTAGTATCTCTGACTATGGCTACACCTTC. It translates to CSASISDYGYTF. The rearrangement links TRBV20-1 to TRBJ1-2; D remains unclear. CDR1 DFQATT and CDR2 SNEGSKA come from the germline V gene (reference sequence). V was shortened by 3 bases and J by 3 bases, with 8 bases between the two germline ends. This CDR3 has 12 residues.

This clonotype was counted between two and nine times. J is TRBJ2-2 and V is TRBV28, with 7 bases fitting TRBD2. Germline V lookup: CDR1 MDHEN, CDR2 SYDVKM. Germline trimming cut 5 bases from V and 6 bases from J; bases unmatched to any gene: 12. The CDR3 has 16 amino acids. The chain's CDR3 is CASSALAARTAGELFF. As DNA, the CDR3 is TGTGCCAGCAGTGCGCTAGCGGCGAGAACGGCCGGGGAGCTGTTTTTT.

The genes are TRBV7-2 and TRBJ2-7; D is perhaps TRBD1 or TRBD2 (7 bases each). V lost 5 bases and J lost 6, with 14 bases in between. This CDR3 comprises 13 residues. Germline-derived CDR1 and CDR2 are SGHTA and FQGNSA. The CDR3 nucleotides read TGTGCCAGCAGCCCAGGGGGAGGGACCGAGCAGTACTTC. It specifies CASSPGGGTEQYF.

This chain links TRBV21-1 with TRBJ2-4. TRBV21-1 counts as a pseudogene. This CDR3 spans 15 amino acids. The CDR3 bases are TGTGCCAACAGCAGGCACAGCGTAGCCAAAAACATTCAGTACTTC. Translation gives CANSRHSVAKNIQYF.

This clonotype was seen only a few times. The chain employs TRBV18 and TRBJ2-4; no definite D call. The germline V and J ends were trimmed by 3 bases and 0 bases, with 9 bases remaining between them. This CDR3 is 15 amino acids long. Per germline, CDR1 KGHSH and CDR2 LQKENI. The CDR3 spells CASSPAGIAKNIQYF. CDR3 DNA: TGTGCCAGCTCACCGGCCGGCATAGCCAAAAACATTCAGTACTTC. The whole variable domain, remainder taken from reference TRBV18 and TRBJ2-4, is NAGVMQNPRHLVRRRGQEARLRCSPMKGHSHVYWYRQLPEEGLKFMVYLQKENIIDESGMPKERFSAEFPKEGPSILRIQQVVRGDSAAYFCASSPAGIAKNIQYFGAGTRLSVL.